The TCR beta chain described here comes from a study of neurological immune-mediated disorders. V was shortened by 1 base and J by 6 bases, with 12 bases between the two germline ends. In germline, CDR1 is SGHTA, CDR2 FQGNSA. This CDR3 has 14 amino acids. This clonotype has a handful of counts. MiXCR was run by TCRdb on the 5' RACE reads, yielding one entry per CDR3 protein. In the table there are roughly 120,000 distinct CDR3 sequences, roughly 3.2% of which are singletons. Sequencing used PBMCs. The TCR was taken from a woman aged 25 to 39 with multiple sclerosis. The rearrangement joins TRBV7-2 to TRBJ1-1; D ambiguous. The CDR3, as DNA: TGTGCCAGCAGCTTAGTTGGCAGCCCCCCTGAAGCTTTCTTT. It yields the protein CASSLVGSPPEAFF.